The 17 T cell receptor beta chains below were found in one sample sequenced in a study of cytomegalovirus exposure and HLA in healthy donors. Primers for the PCR totalled 60 Vbeta and 13 Jbeta. Here immunoSEQ multiplex PCR was the method, and the copy in TCRdb shows in-frame clones only, minus some. The data contain 150,000 to 200,000 clones, 75% of them singletons. The specimen sequenced was PBMCs. Receptors originate from a man aged 18-30 years in good health and CMV-seropositive.

This clone is a singleton in its sample. This sequence joins TRBV11-2 and TRBJ2-5; TRBD2 is a possible D gene (6 bases). Per germline, CDR1 SGHAT and CDR2 FQNNGV. There are 14 residues in the CDR3. V was pared by 8 bases and J by 3 bases, with 16 bases between. CDR3 DNA sequence: TGTGCCAGCGGGGCCATCCGCGGGGAAGAGACCCAGTACTTC. It specifies CASGAIRGEETQYF.

The V call is TRBV7-9, the J call TRBJ2-1; 8 bases are shared with TRBD1. V trimming: 5 bases; J trimming: 3 bases; junction bases outside the gene matches: 6. Germline CDR1 SEHNR, CDR2 FQNEAQ (reference sequence). The CDR3 consists of 15 residues. CDR3: CASSQGQALYNEQFF. CDR3 bases: TGTGCCAGCAGCCAGGGACAGGCCCTCTACAATGAGCAGTTCTTC.

The chain joins TRBV11-2 to TRBJ1-5; D call uncertain. Looked up from germline, CDR1 is SGHAT and CDR2 is FQNNGV. Trimming shortened V by 0 bases and J by 1 base, and 7 bases separated the two germline ends. There are 15 residues in the CDR3. Here the CDR3 reads CASSLETASNQPQHF. The CDR3 nucleotides are TGTGCCAGCAGCTTAGAAACAGCCAGCAATCAGCCCCAGCATTTT.

The rearrangement links TRBV25-1 to TRBJ2-7; the match to TRBD1 covers 11 bases. Germline V gene sequence: CDR1 MGHDK, CDR2 SYGVNS. J was trimmed by 6 bases and V by 6 bases; bases with no gene match: 7. CDR3 length: 14 residues. The CDR3 DNA reads TGTGCCAGCAGCTCCGGGACAGGGGGAGGCGAGCAGTACTTC. It encodes CASSSGTGGGEQYF.

The chain has TRBV27 and TRBJ1-1; D is undetermined. The length of the CDR3 is 13 residues. Trimming stripped 0 bases from V and 5 bases from J, with 7 bases between. Germline CDR1 MNHEY, CDR2 SMNVEV (reference sequence). The CDR3 DNA sequence: TGTGCCAGCAGTTTATCGGGCAGGACTGAAGCTTTCTTT. Its protein product is CASSLSGRTEAFF.

V is TRBV5-1 and J is TRBJ1-1, with D possibly matching TRBD1 (5 bases). The V gene's germline CDR1 is SGHRS and CDR2 YFSETQ. This CDR3 comprises 13 residues. V was cut by 2 bases and J by 3 bases, with 8 bases left in between. This chain's CDR3 is CASSLGADTEAFF. In nucleotides, the CDR3 is TGCGCCAGCAGCTTAGGGGCGGACACTGAAGCTTTCTTT.

This clone was observed a single time. The rearrangement links TRBV18 to TRBJ1-3; possibly TRBD1 for D (5 bases). The CDR3 length is 16 residues. Deletions cut 4 bases from V and 0 bases from J, with 13 bases between. Germline loops: CDR1 KGHSH, CDR2 LQKENI. CDR3 sequence: CASSRAGLSSGNTIYF. The CDR3 coding sequence is TGTGCCAGCTCACGTGCAGGGCTGAGCTCTGGAAACACCATATATTTT.

The rearrangement joins TRBV18 to TRBJ1-5, with 11 nucleotides matching TRBD1. CDR1 and CDR2 (germline): KGHSH, LQKENI. The CDR3 has 17 amino acids. V dropped 2 bases and J dropped 3; count of bases not matched to a gene: 6. The CDR3: CASSPRDRGSYNQPQHF. The CDR3 DNA follows: TGTGCCAGCTCACCAAGGGACAGGGGGTCTTACAATCAGCCCCAGCATTTT.

Comment on this clone: Other DNA sequences in this specimen translate into the identical CDR3. CDR3 bases: TGTGCCAGCAGCTTCGTGACAGACCCGAACACTGAAGCTTTCTTT. Protein: CASSFVTDPNTEAFF. The rearrangement joins TRBV7-6 to TRBJ1-1; possible D gene TRBD1, 5 bases. Germline V CDR1 and CDR2: SGHVS, FNYEAQ. V gave up 3 bases and J gave up 1 base, with 12 bases separating them. This CDR3 spans 15 amino acids.

The V call is TRBV6-1, the J call TRBJ2-1; TRBD2 aligns across 11 bases. V lost 5 bases and J lost 9; bases outside the gene matches: 6. This CDR3 is built from 14 residues. CDR1 is MNHNS and CDR2 is SASEGT in the germline V gene. CDR3 in DNA: TGTGCCAGCAGTCGGACTAGCGGGTCCAGTGAGCAGTTCTTC. Protein product: CASSRTSGSSEQFF.

The V and J genes are TRBV7-3 and TRBJ2-1; D might be TRBD1 (5 bases). Trimming stripped 5 bases from V and 2 bases from J, with 7 bases between. The CDR3 runs to 13 residues. CDR1 SGHTA and CDR2 FQGTGA come from the germline V gene. The CDR3 region is CASSKDTYNEQFF. The CDR3 coding sequence is TGTGCCAGCAGCAAGGACACCTACAATGAGCAGTTCTTC.

The gene calls are TRBV2 and TRBJ2-7; D is possibly TRBD2 (5 bases). Germline loops: CDR1 SNHLY, CDR2 FYNNEI. The CDR3 contains 15 residues. V was pared by 5 bases and J by 4 bases, with 18 bases between. Here the CDR3 DNA reads TGTGCCAGCAGTTTGGACTCCTCTATGGATTACGAGCAGTACTTC. Its translation is CASSLDSSMDYEQYF. Drawing the rest from reference TRBV2 and TRBJ2-7, the complete variable domain is EPEVTQTPSHQVTQMGQEVILRCVPISNHLYFYWYRQILGQKVEFLVSFYNNEISEKSEIFDDQFSVERPDGSNFTLKIRSTKLEDSAMYFCASSLDSSMDYEQYFGPGTRLTVT.

This chain uses TRBV27 with TRBJ2-3; TRBD2 is a possible D gene (5 bases). CDR1 is MNHEY and CDR2 is SMNVEV in the germline V gene (reference sequence). The V end lost 3 bases, the J end lost 0 bases, and 7 bases lay between the germline ends. This CDR3 region has 14 residues. CDR3: CASSFKRSTDTQYF. Here the CDR3 DNA reads TGTGCCAGCAGTTTTAAGCGGAGCACAGATACGCAGTATTTT.

The chain combines TRBV6-1 with TRBJ2-1, with 7 bases lining up with TRBD2. J lost 4 bases, V lost 1 base, and 4 bases had no gene match. Germline CDR1 MNHNS, CDR2 SASEGT. There are 15 residues in the CDR3. The CDR3 nucleotides are TGTGCCAGCAGTGAAGAACTAGCGATATACAATGAGCAGTTCTTC. Its protein is CASSEELAIYNEQFF.

This rearrangement joins TRBV27 to TRBJ2-4, with 9 bases identical to TRBD2. The trim removed 5 bases at V and 6 bases at J, leaving 8 bases unmatched. Per the germline V gene, CDR1 is MNHEY and CDR2 is SMNVEV (reference sequence). This CDR3 is 15 amino acids long. CDR3 nucleotides: TGTGCCAGCAGTAGTACGGGACTAGCATTAAACATTCAGTACTTC. This encodes CASSSTGLALNIQYF.

The V call is TRBV30, the J call TRBJ2-1, with D possibly TRBD1 on 5 matching bases. This CDR3 is 12 amino acids long. V was clipped by 2 bases and J by 8 bases, with 10 bases between them. Germline CDR1 is GTSNPN and CDR2 is SVGIG (reference sequence). CDR3 sequence (DNA): TGTGCCTGGAGTCCATGGGGCGATGAGCAGTTCTTC. Its protein product is CAWSPWGDEQFF.

The chain is built from TRBV19 and TRBJ1-1; 11 bases line up with TRBD1. The junction had 5 bases not matched to a gene; V was cut back by 7 bases and J by 4 bases. This CDR3 region has 14 residues. Germline V lookup: CDR1 LNHDA, CDR2 SQIVND (reference sequence). The CDR3 is CASTIGTGGTEAFF. DNA for the CDR3: TGTGCCAGTACTATTGGGACAGGGGGCACTGAAGCTTTCTTT.